Below, one T cell receptor (beta chain) is given with its context. The source of the sample is a study of CD8 T cells in Susac syndrome. CD8+ and CD4+ T cells taken from blood had their TCR beta sequenced. Patients with Susac syndrome met the recently defined diagnostic criteria for definite or probable disease. The trim removed 7 bases at V and 7 bases at J, leaving 9 bases unmatched. This CDR3 has 14 residues. With random hexamers, reverse transcription was performed on roughly 0.5 to 1 ug of RNA. TCRdb analysed the immunoSEQ multiplex PCR reads with MiXCR anew, one entry per CDR3 protein. The sample lists some 200,000 distinct CDR3 sequences, over 90% occurring once.

The sample was CD8+ T cells from PBMCs. This clonotype was obtained from a human donor with Susac syndrome. This chain connects TRBV12-3 or TRBV12-4 to TRBJ2-1; the match to TRBD1 covers 8 bases. As DNA, the CDR3 is TGTGCCAGCACCTTCGACAGGGGTAGGAATGAGCAGTTCTTC. Protein product: CASTFDRGRNEQFF.